A single sample gave rise to the 15 T cell receptor beta chains below, sequenced in a study of monozygotic twins with inflammatory bowel disease. TCRdb reprocessed the 5' RACE reads and stores each CDR3 protein as one record, lacking DNA. The table lists about 440,000 distinct CDR3 sequences. The sequenced sample was blood. The receptors here all came from a human donor with ulcerative colitis or Crohn's disease, or a healthy co-twin of an affected twin (not recorded which).

The chain carries TRBV5-1 and TRBJ2-3; TCRdb gives TRBD2 as the D gene, but with no DNA this cannot be confirmed. This CDR3 spans 15 amino acids. CDR1 is SGHRS and CDR2 is YFSETQ in the germline V gene. The CDR3 sequence: CASSLEERGTDTQYF.

The gene calls are TRBV7-2 and TRBJ1-1; the D call of TRBD1 rests on TCRdb alone, since no DNA is present to check it. Germline-derived CDR1 and CDR2 are SGHTA and FQGNSA. The CDR3 spans 13 residues. The CDR3 reads CASSSLQGGQAFF.

The chain carries TRBV20-1 and TRBJ2-1; the TCRdb D gene call, TRBD2, has no DNA to confirm it. The CDR3 is 15 amino acids. Germline CDR1 DFQATT, CDR2 SNEGSKA (reference sequence). CDR3 amino acids: CSARATSGPYNEQFF.

The chain joins TRBV2 to TRBJ2-7; TCRdb indicates TRBD1, and absent DNA this call remains unverified. The V gene's germline CDR1 is SNHLY and CDR2 FYNNEI. The CDR3 has 13 amino acids. CDR3 amino acids: CASSVSGPGEQYF.

This chain uses TRBV28 with TRBJ2-2; TCRdb's assignment of TRBD2 cannot be checked, as there is no DNA. Germline CDR1 reads MDHEN; CDR2 reads SYDVKM. The CDR3 consists of 15 residues. Here the CDR3 reads CASREGGPRTGELFF.

V and J are TRBV18 and TRBJ1-2. CDR1 is KGHSH, CDR2 LQKENI, per germline. The CDR3 loop spans 13 amino acids. The CDR3 loop is CASSLDIDYGYTF.

The chain has TRBV12-5 and TRBJ1-2; TCRdb reports TRBD1, a call that lacks DNA to check it against. This CDR3 contains 16 residues. Germline V gene sequence: CDR1 LGHNT, CDR2 FRNRAP. The CDR3 sequence: CASGPRDSPTNYGYTF.

The chain carries TRBV5-1 and TRBJ2-5; TCRdb names TRBD1, which stays unverified in the absence of DNA. The germline gives CDR1 SGHRS, CDR2 YFSETQ. The CDR3 is 13 residues long. CDR3 sequence: CASSRDGTETQYF. Combining the CDR3 with reference TRBV5-1 and TRBJ2-5 gives the whole variable domain KAGVTQTPRYLIKTRGQQVTLSCSPISGHRSVSWYQQTPGQGLQFLFEYFSETQRNKGNFPGRFSGRQFSNSRSEMNVSTLELGDSALYLCASSRDGTETQYFGPGTRLLVL.

The chain employs TRBV5-6 and TRBJ1-6. Germline V gene sequence: CDR1 SGHDT, CDR2 YYEEEE. This CDR3 comprises 15 residues. The CDR3 loop is CASSLGIEGYSPLHF.

V is TRBV12-3 or TRBV12-4 and J is TRBJ2-7; no DNA is available, so the TRBD1 call from TCRdb remains unchecked. The CDR3 is made up of 14 amino acids. This CDR3 reads CASSLGGPRGEQYF.

The chain is built from TRBV6-1 and TRBJ2-5. Germline V CDR1 and CDR2: MNHNS, SASEGT. CDR3 length: 14 amino acids. CDR3: CASSQPGLEETQYF.

The genes are TRBV20-1 and TRBJ1-1; TCRdb selects TRBD1, and the lack of DNA leaves this call unchecked. The V gene's germline CDR1 is DFQATT and CDR2 SNEGSKA (reference sequence). The CDR3 covers 14 residues. The CDR3 protein is CSARTPGVNTEAFF.

The chain couples TRBV7-2 to TRBJ2-7; no DNA is available, so the TRBD1 call from TCRdb remains unchecked. This CDR3 has 17 residues. Germline values: CDR1 SGHTA, CDR2 FQGNSA. The CDR3 spells CASSLLGGRGGVSEQYF.

The chain employs TRBV6-1 and TRBJ2-1; TCRdb names TRBD1, which stays unverified in the absence of DNA. CDR1 MNHNS and CDR2 SASEGT come from the germline V gene. This CDR3 is built from 11 residues. CDR3: CASRAGDRGFF.

The chain links TRBV5-1 to TRBJ2-2; absent DNA, TCRdb's TRBD2 call cannot be checked. Per germline, CDR1 SGHRS and CDR2 YFSETQ. The CDR3 runs to 15 residues. CDR3 sequence: CASSLELAGTGELFF.